The 32 T cell receptor beta chains listed next were all sequenced from one sample in a study of blood T cell repertoires in COVID-19. Here immunoSEQ multiplex PCR was the method, and the copy in TCRdb shows in-frame clones only, minus some. Counted here are some 230,000 clones, about 88% occurring once; the ten biggest clones make up around 0.96%. Input material: peripheral blood. Receptors were obtained from a man between 35 and 55 years old with acute or convalescent COVID-19.

This clone was detected only a few times. This chain links TRBV18 with TRBJ1-5; tentative D call: TRBD1 (6 bases). CDR3 length: 16 amino acids. Germline assignment: CDR1 KGHSH and CDR2 LQKENI. V was shortened by 4 bases and J by 3 bases, with 16 bases between the two germline ends. CDR3 amino acids: CASSQGQISLNQPQHF. The CDR3 coding sequence is TGTGCCAGCTCACAAGGACAGATTAGCCTCAATCAGCCCCAGCATTTT.

The chain combines TRBV30 with TRBJ2-2; 7 positions agree with TRBD1. The ends lost 4 bases at V and 11 bases at J; junction bases unmatched: 4. Germline lookup yields CDR1 GTSNPN and CDR2 SVGIG (reference sequence). The CDR3 is 11 residues long. Here the CDR3 reads CAWTRGRELFF. CDR3 nucleotides: TGTGCCTGGACAAGGGGGCGTGAGCTGTTTTTT.

The rearrangement uses TRBV7-8 and TRBJ1-5; D remains ambiguous. This CDR3 comprises 15 residues. Germline values: CDR1 SGHVS, CDR2 FQNEAQ. V shed 5 bases and J shed 8 bases, with 19 bases lying between them. The CDR3 here is CASSPTSAVLEPQHF. The CDR3 coding sequence is TGTGCCAGCAGCCCAACATCGGCGGTGCTGGAGCCCCAGCATTTT. Filled out from reference TRBV7-8 and TRBJ1-5, the complete variable domain reads GAGVSQSPRYKVAKRGQDVALRCDPISGHVSLFWYQQALGQGPEFLTYFQNEAQLDKSGLPSDRFFAERPEGSVSTLKIQRTQQEDSAVYLCASSPTSAVLEPQHFGDGTRLSIL.

This clone was picked up a small number of times. The V call is TRBV6-2 or TRBV6-3, the J call TRBJ2-7; TRBD1 aligns across 7 bases. Trimming at V came to 4 bases and at J to 1 base, leaving 13 bases not matched to a gene. The CDR3 runs 17 residues. CDR1 is MNHEY, CDR2 SVGEGT, per germline. The CDR3 DNA reads TGTGCCAGCAGTTCATACGGACAGGCCCAAACTTCCTACGAGCAGTACTTC. This codes for CASSSYGQAQTSYEQYF.

The rearrangement joins TRBV7-6 to TRBJ2-7, with TRBD1 matching 8 bases. Germline V gene data show CDR1 as SGHVS and CDR2 as FNYEAQ. Trimming cost V 0 bases and J 7 bases; bases outside gene matches: 11. The CDR3 sequence is 16 residues long. The chain's CDR3 is CASSLASGGVRGEQYF. CDR3 coding DNA: TGTGCCAGCAGCTTAGCTTCAGGGGGCGTCAGGGGAGAGCAGTACTTC. Looking up the rest from reference TRBV7-6 and TRBJ2-7 gives the full variable domain: GAGVSQSPRYKVTKRGQDVALRCDPISGHVSLYWYRQALGQGPEFLTYFNYEAQQDKSGLPNDRFSAERPEGSISTLTIQRTEQRDSAMYRCASSLASGGVRGEQYFGPGTRLTVT.

V is TRBV6-4 and J is TRBJ1-1; D unclear. The ends were cut back, 5 bases at V and 1 base at J, with 8 bases in the middle. The germline V gene encodes CDR1 MRHNA and CDR2 SNTAGT. The CDR3 is made up of 13 amino acids. This chain's CDR3 is CASSTHPNTEAFF. The DNA for the CDR3 is TGTGCCAGCAGTACTCATCCGAACACTGAAGCTTTCTTT.

This chain uses TRBV19 with TRBJ1-2; D might be TRBD1 (5 bases). Trimming removed 2 bases from V and 4 bases from J, with 8 bases in between. From germline, CDR1 is LNHDA and CDR2 SQIVND (reference sequence). This CDR3 region has 13 residues. Written as DNA, the CDR3 is TGTGCCAGTAGTATATCCCAGGGCTATGGCTACACCTTC. Translating it yields CASSISQGYGYTF.

The rearrangement uses TRBV5-1 and TRBJ1-6, with D unclear. In germline, CDR1 is SGHRS, CDR2 YFSETQ. The CDR3 runs to 14 residues. V dropped 4 bases and J dropped 10 bases, with 15 bases sitting between them. CDR3 DNA: TGCGCCAGCAGCCAGACTGCTATAAAGTCACCCCTCCACTTT. The encoded protein is CASSQTAIKSPLHF. Together with reference TRBV5-1 and TRBJ1-6, the CDR3 gives the full variable domain: KAGVTQTPRYLIKTRGQQVTLSCSPISGHRSVSWYQQTPGQGLQFLFEYFSETQRNKGNFPGRFSGRQFSNSRSEMNVSTLELGDSALYLCASSQTAIKSPLHFGNGTRLTVT.

The chain uses TRBV29-1 and TRBJ2-7; tentatively, D is TRBD2 (5 bases). Germline V gene sequence: CDR1 SQVTM, CDR2 ANQGSEA. The CDR3 loop spans 11 amino acids. With 6 bases removed from V and 1 base from J, the gap between germline ends came to 7 bases. This CDR3 is CSVRTSYEQYF. CDR3 nucleotides: TGCAGCGTGCGGACTTCCTACGAGCAGTACTTC.

This clone was recorded only once. The rearrangement links TRBV28 to TRBJ1-2, with TRBD1 as a possible D gene (5 bases). Germline CDR1 is MDHEN and CDR2 is SYDVKM. Between the trimmed V and J ends, which lost 6 bases and 4 bases, there was a span of 12 bases. The CDR3 has 13 residues. Here the CDR3 reads CASRVTDGYGYTF. DNA for the CDR3: TGTGCCAGCAGGGTGACAGACGGCTATGGCTACACCTTC.

V is TRBV6-6 and J is TRBJ1-4, with D hard to call. CDR3 length: 14 amino acids. V was shortened by 2 bases and J by 8 bases, with 12 bases between the two germline ends. Germline CDR1 reads MNHNY; CDR2 reads SVGAGI (reference sequence). DNA of the CDR3: TGTGCCAGCAGTTACGGCGGGGAAGGAGAAAAACTGTTTTTT. Protein product: CASSYGGEGEKLFF.

This chain links TRBV30 with TRBJ1-3, with unresolved D. The V gene lost 5 bases and the J gene lost 4 bases, with 6 bases spanning the gap. CDR1 and CDR2 (germline): GTSNPN, SVGIG (reference sequence). This CDR3 contains 11 residues. CDR3 bases: TGTGCCTGGGGGGAGGGAAACACCATATATTTT. Amino acids: CAWGEGNTIYF.

The genes are TRBV27 and TRBJ1-2; 7 positions match TRBD1. CDR1 MNHEY and CDR2 SMNVEV come from the germline V gene (reference sequence). The CDR3 is made up of 14 amino acids. V dropped 4 bases and J dropped 6; count of bases not matched to a gene: 8. The CDR3 region is CASSSQQGFHGYTF. CDR3 sequence (DNA): TGTGCCAGCAGTTCCCAACAGGGGTTCCATGGCTACACCTTC.

The V call is TRBV2, the J call TRBJ2-3; tentatively, D is TRBD2 (7 bases). The length of the CDR3 is 17 residues. V lost 9 bases and J 1 base, leaving 23 bases between the germline ends. Per germline, CDR1 SNHLY and CDR2 FYNNEI. DNA of the CDR3: TGTGCCAGTCAACTACCGGGCGGGGGCCTAGGCACAGATACGCAGTATTTT. Translating gives CASQLPGGGLGTDTQYF.

This chain uses TRBV7-9 with TRBJ1-4; 7 bases align to TRBD1. CDR3 size: 19 residues. Germline trimming cut 6 bases from V and 0 bases from J; bases unmatched to any gene: 16. In germline, CDR1 is SEHNR, CDR2 FQNEAQ (reference sequence). The CDR3 DNA is TGTGCCAGCAGTCCACCCGGGACAGTCGGATATGCAACTAATGAAAAACTGTTTTTT. It encodes CASSPPGTVGYATNEKLFF.

This clone was seen repeatedly, ten times or more. The chain has TRBV9 and TRBJ2-2; D ambiguous. CDR1 is SGDLS, CDR2 YYNGEE, per germline. CDR3 length equals 14 residues. V was cut by 0 bases and J by 3 bases, with 6 bases left in between. The CDR3: CASSVGRDTGELFF. CDR3 sequence (DNA): TGTGCCAGCAGCGTAGGTCGAGACACCGGGGAGCTGTTTTTT. Full variable domain (remainder filled in from reference TRBV9 and TRBJ2-2): DSGVTQTPKHLITATGQRVTLRCSPRSGDLSVYWYQQSLDQGLQFLIQYYNGEERAKGNILERFSAQQFPDLHSELNLSSLELGDSALYFCASSVGRDTGELFFGEGSRLTVL.

With respect to this clone: A junction boundary mismatches the germline segment, possibly from a read error. The chain joins TRBV6-5 to TRBJ2-3; D is uncertain. The CDR3 extends over 12 amino acids. CDR1 is MNHEY, CDR2 SVGAGI, per germline. CDR3: CASSYPLGNGNF. In DNA, the CDR3 is TGTGCCAGCAGTTACCCACTTGGTAACGGTAATTTT.

The chain couples TRBV6-2 or TRBV6-3 to TRBJ1-1; 7 bases are shared with TRBD1. The CDR3 sequence is 18 residues long. The germline V gene encodes CDR1 MNHEY and CDR2 SVGEGT. The ends lost 6 bases at V and 3 bases at J; junction bases unmatched: 19. The CDR3 DNA follows: TGTGCCAGCAGCTTACCGAGACAGGGTTGGGGCCGTGACACTGAAGCTTTCTTT. It translates to CASSLPRQGWGRDTEAFF.

Here the CDR3 DNA reads TGCGCCAGCAGCCCCCAACTAAATGAAAAACTGTTTTTT. Amino acids: CASSPQLNEKLFF. V and J are TRBV5-1 and TRBJ1-4; D remains ambiguous. The CDR3 consists of 13 residues. Trimming left V 4 bases short and J 5 bases short, with 9 bases between. Germline values: CDR1 SGHRS, CDR2 YFSETQ.

The rearrangement uses TRBV15 and TRBJ1-1; 9 nucleotides agree with TRBD1. The CDR3 has 18 residues. V dropped 5 bases and J dropped 3; count of bases not matched to a gene: 16. Germline CDR1 reads LNHNV; CDR2 reads YYDKDF (reference sequence). CDR3 sequence reads: CATSLGQGIPLWYTEAFF. CDR3 coding DNA: TGTGCCACCAGCCTCGGACAGGGGATCCCCTTATGGTACACTGAAGCTTTCTTT.

The rearrangement links TRBV18 to TRBJ1-5; TRBD1 aligns across 7 bases. This CDR3 has 14 amino acids. V gave up 1 base and J gave up 5 bases; unmatched junction bases: 2. Germline CDR1 and CDR2: KGHSH and LQKENI. The CDR3 reads CASSPQGADQPQHF. The CDR3 nucleotides are TGTGCCAGCTCACCACAGGGGGCTGATCAGCCCCAGCATTTT.

This clone was recorded only once. The rearrangement uses TRBV11-2 and TRBJ1-1, with TRBD1 matching over 10 bases. CDR1 is SGHAT and CDR2 is FQNNGV in the germline V gene. V lost 5 bases and J lost 4; bases outside the gene matches: 10. The CDR3 extends over 16 amino acids. CDR3 protein: CASSISGTGVGTEAFF. Written as DNA, the CDR3 is TGTGCCAGCAGCATCTCCGGGACAGGGGTTGGCACTGAAGCTTTCTTT.

The chain employs TRBV6-5 and TRBJ2-7; 8 bases are shared with TRBD1. The CDR3 is made up of 15 amino acids. The trim removed 0 bases at V and 3 bases at J, leaving 4 bases unmatched. Germline assignment: CDR1 MNHEY and CDR2 SVGAGI. The CDR3 nucleotides read TGTGCCAGCAGTTACTCCGGGACAGGTCTCTACGAGCAGTACTTC. Translation gives CASSYSGTGLYEQYF.

The chain links TRBV2 to TRBJ1-2; tentatively, D is TRBD1 (5 bases). The CDR3 is made up of 14 amino acids. V was pared by 4 bases and J by 8 bases, with 17 bases between. CDR1 is SNHLY, CDR2 FYNNEI, per germline. Here the CDR3 reads CASSVDIRQKGYTF. As DNA, the CDR3 is TGTGCCAGCAGTGTGGACATAAGGCAAAAAGGCTACACCTTC.

The CDR3: CASSEVGVSGNTIYF. The CDR3 DNA is TGTGCCAGCAGTGAAGTCGGGGTCTCTGGAAACACCATATATTTT. The chain carries TRBV6-1 and TRBJ1-3; D is ambiguous. Germline values: CDR1 MNHNS, CDR2 SASEGT. V lost 1 base and J lost 0, with 7 bases in between. This CDR3 is built from 15 residues.

The rearrangement uses TRBV10-3 and TRBJ2-7, with 12 bases aligning to TRBD2. The CDR3 totals 14 residues. V lost 11 bases, J lost 1 base, and 6 bases stayed unmatched. CDR1 and CDR2 (germline): ENHRY, SYGVKD. This chain's CDR3 is CAVGTSGSSYEQYF. The CDR3 DNA follows: TGTGCCGTGGGGACTAGCGGGTCATCCTACGAGCAGTACTTC.

This CDR3 is CASSLPTGTYNRDEQFF. CDR3 sequence (DNA): TGTGCCAGTAGCCTACCGACAGGGACTTACAATAGGGATGAGCAGTTCTTC. The chain is built from TRBV19 and TRBJ2-1; possibly TRBD1 for D (7 bases). CDR1 and CDR2 (germline): LNHDA, SQIVND (reference sequence). The CDR3 has 17 residues. V lost 6 bases and J 8 bases, leaving 26 bases between the germline ends.

The chain has TRBV3-1 (or the pseudogene TRBV3-2) and TRBJ1-2, with D maybe TRBD1 (6 bases). This CDR3 spans 15 amino acids. Trimming stripped 3 bases from V and 4 bases from J, with 15 bases between. Germline V gene lookup returns CDR1 LGHDT and CDR2 YNNKEL (reference sequence). Written as DNA, the CDR3 is TGTGCCAGCAGCCAGCTCCTGGACAGCCTCTATGGCTACACCTTC. It translates to CASSQLLDSLYGYTF.

The rearrangement links TRBV4-2 to TRBJ2-1, with D tentatively TRBD2 (5 bases). CDR1 and CDR2 (germline): LGHNA, YNFKEQ. The ends were cut back, 0 bases at V and 5 bases at J, with 17 bases in the middle. CDR3 length: 17 residues. In DNA form, the CDR3 reads TGTGCCAGCAGCCAAGATGTTAGAGGGTACCAAAACAATGAGCAGTTCTTC. Residues: CASSQDVRGYQNNEQFF.

The chain links TRBV5-1 to TRBJ2-2; 7 nucleotides agree with TRBD1. The J segment lost 3 bases and the V segment lost 4 bases, leaving 3 bases of the junction unmatched. CDR1 is SGHRS, CDR2 YFSETQ, per germline. The CDR3 consists of 14 residues. This chain's CDR3 is CASSLTGDTGELFF. CDR3 bases: TGCGCCAGCAGCCTCACAGGGGACACCGGGGAGCTGTTTTTT. The full variable domain, rest sourced from reference TRBV5-1 and TRBJ2-2, is KAGVTQTPRYLIKTRGQQVTLSCSPISGHRSVSWYQQTPGQGLQFLFEYFSETQRNKGNFPGRFSGRQFSNSRSEMNVSTLELGDSALYLCASSLTGDTGELFFGEGSRLTVL.

V usage is TRBV5-1 and J usage is TRBJ2-5; D gene uncertain. CDR1 and CDR2 (germline): SGHRS, YFSETQ. The V end lost 3 bases, the J end lost 4 bases, and 7 bases lay between the germline ends. The CDR3 has 12 amino acids. CDR3: CASSWRGETQYF. CDR3 in DNA: TGCGCCAGCAGCTGGAGAGGAGAGACCCAGTACTTC.

The chain links TRBV29-1 to TRBJ2-7; D is unclear. The germline CDR1 and CDR2 sequences are SQVTM and ANQGSEA. The CDR3 contains 13 residues. Trimming removed 4 bases at V and 1 base at J, with 11 bases between. CDR3 region: CSVVRSQSYEQYF. CDR3 coding DNA: TGCAGCGTTGTACGGTCCCAATCCTACGAGCAGTACTTC.